This record concerns one T cell receptor (beta chain) sequence. Its antigen is undetermined. Individuals with alopecia areata gave both lesional scalp punch biopsies and peripheral blood for collection. This entry belongs to a study of CD8+ T cells in alopecia areata. Broader study findings: Clonality in lesional scalp, especially alopecia totalis/universalis, exceeded that of normal scalp.

V dropped 0 bases and J dropped 1; count of bases not matched to a gene: 3. The CDR3 loop spans 16 amino acids. CDR1 is SGHRS and CDR2 is YFSETQ in the germline V gene. cDNA serving as the sequencing template came from extracted, reverse transcribed RNA. Assay: immunoSEQ multiplex PCR; the TCRdb copy retains only in-frame clones and omits some. The sample has around 29,000 clones, around 80% seen once. This clonotype originated in a human donor with alopecia areata. The sample taken for sequencing was NKG2D-low CD8+ T cells sorted from blood. This chain links TRBV5-1 with TRBJ2-1, with 8 bases matching TRBD2. The CDR3 sequence: CASSLVTSGSYNEQFF. The CDR3 nucleotides read TGCGCCAGCAGCTTGGTCACTAGCGGATCCTACAATGAGCAGTTCTTC.